The 16 T cell receptor beta chains below were found in one sample sequenced in a study of T cells in localized non-small cell lung cancer. Assay used: immunoSEQ multiplex PCR; TCRdb lists only in-frame clones, some missing. The sample has tens of thousands of clones, approximately 87% seen once. Sequences were derived from peripheral blood, sampled before any cancer treatment. The receptors come from a woman aged 35 to 70 with stage I lung adenocarcinoma.

The rearrangement joins TRBV7-2 to TRBJ2-5; no firm D call. Trimming cost V 5 bases and J 3 bases, with 4 bases left between them. CDR1 is SGHTA, CDR2 FQGNSA, per germline. CDR3 size: 11 residues. The CDR3 loop is CASSREETQYF. CDR3 bases: TGTGCCAGCAGCAGAGAAGAGACCCAGTACTTC.

This chain connects TRBV7-9 to TRBJ2-3, with D uncertain. V dropped 3 bases and J dropped 7 bases, with 17 bases sitting between them. The CDR3 loop spans 15 amino acids. The V gene's germline CDR1 is SEHNR and CDR2 FQNEAQ (reference sequence). The CDR3 DNA follows: TGTGCCAGCAGCTTCCCTAAAGCTAGTGTAAATACGCAGTATTTT. It specifies CASSFPKASVNTQYF.

The chain uses TRBV5-1 and TRBJ1-1; D gene uncertain. Trimming shortened V by 1 base and J by 3 bases, and 10 bases separated the two germline ends. Germline CDR1 SGHRS, CDR2 YFSETQ. The CDR3 has 14 residues. CDR3 loop: CASSLPDTDTEAFF. The CDR3 DNA reads TGCGCCAGCAGCTTGCCGGATACGGACACTGAAGCTTTCTTT.

The rearrangement uses TRBV5-8 and TRBJ1-1; TRBD1 might be the D (5 bases). CDR1 and CDR2 from the germline V gene are SGHTS and YDEGEE. Trimming removed 4 bases at V and 2 bases at J, with 12 bases between. The CDR3 contains 14 residues. The CDR3 loop is CASSPWGSNTEAFF. In nucleotides, the CDR3 is TGTGCCAGCAGCCCTTGGGGGAGTAACACTGAAGCTTTCTTT. Using reference TRBV5-8 and TRBJ1-1 for the parts outside the CDR3, the full variable domain is EAGVTQSPTHLIKTRGQQATLRCSPISGHTSVYWYQQALGLGLQFLLWYDEGEERNRGNFPPRFSGRQFPNYSSELNVNALELEDSALYLCASSPWGSNTEAFFGQGTRLTVV.

This clone was observed a single time. The gene calls are TRBV29-1 and TRBJ1-2; possibly TRBD1 for D (5 bases). V shed 3 bases and J shed 4 bases, with 15 bases lying between them. CDR1 is SQVTM and CDR2 is ANQGSEA in the germline V gene. This CDR3 is 14 amino acids long. In DNA form, the CDR3 reads TGCAGCGTTGACCCCTCTTGGGGCGGCTATGGCTACACCTTC. Translated: CSVDPSWGGYGYTF.

The chain has TRBV5-4 and TRBJ1-2; D not resolved. Trimming stripped 1 base from V and 2 bases from J, with 9 bases between. The germline V gene encodes CDR1 SGHNT and CDR2 YYREEE (reference sequence). CDR3 length: 14 residues. The chain's CDR3 is CASSLWRTNYGYTF. Here the CDR3 DNA reads TGTGCCAGCAGCTTGTGGCGAACCAACTATGGCTACACCTTC.

J is TRBJ2-7 and V is TRBV5-6; 8 bases line up with TRBD1. The germline CDR1 and CDR2 sequences are SGHDT and YYEEEE. This CDR3 region has 14 residues. V lost 8 bases to trimming and J lost 3 bases; unmatched junction nucleotides: 10. CDR3 loop: CASRTGGASYEQYF. For the CDR3, the DNA is TGTGCCAGTCGAACAGGGGGAGCAAGCTACGAGCAGTACTTC.

The rearrangement links TRBV6-5 to TRBJ2-2; maybe TRBD2 (6 bases). Per germline, CDR1 MNHEY and CDR2 SVGAGI. V lost 6 bases, J lost 3 bases, and 14 bases lay in between. The CDR3 contains 15 residues. Written as DNA, the CDR3 is TGTGCCAGCAGGAGACGGGACTCTGACACCGGGGAGCTGTTTTTT. As protein: CASRRRDSDTGELFF.

The gene calls are TRBV28 and TRBJ1-5; TRBD1 might be the D (5 bases). This CDR3 is 14 amino acids long. The germline V and J ends were trimmed by 7 bases and 3 bases, with 13 bases remaining between them. The V gene's germline CDR1 is MDHEN and CDR2 SYDVKM. CDR3 protein: CASIVAGHNQPQHF. The DNA for the CDR3 is TGTGCCAGCATAGTGGCGGGGCACAATCAGCCCCAGCATTTT.

The V gene is TRBV9, the J gene TRBJ2-3; weak D call: TRBD2 (6 bases). Germline lookup yields CDR1 SGDLS and CDR2 YYNGEE. The CDR3 has 16 residues. V was pared by 4 bases and J by 6 bases, with 21 bases between. CDR3 sequence: CASSLRGGREADTQYF. CDR3 DNA sequence: TGTGCCAGCAGCCTTCGAGGAGGGAGAGAGGCGGATACGCAGTATTTT.

This chain links TRBV7-2 with TRBJ2-1; D is unresolved. The CDR3 is 15 amino acids. Trimming removed 1 base from V and 4 bases from J, with 11 bases in between. Germline V gene data show CDR1 as SGHTA and CDR2 as FQGNSA. CDR3 loop: CASSLGAGKYNEQFF. CDR3 nucleotides: TGTGCCAGCAGCTTAGGGGCCGGAAAGTACAATGAGCAGTTCTTC.

The rearrangement uses TRBV6-5 and TRBJ1-1, with D hard to call. Deletions cut 6 bases from V and 5 bases from J, with 10 bases between. Per germline, CDR1 MNHEY and CDR2 SVGAGI. The CDR3 is 12 amino acids. DNA of the CDR3: TGTGCCAGCAGGGCGGGGAGAACTGAAGCTTTCTTT. Its translation is CASRAGRTEAFF.

The chain combines TRBV4-3 with TRBJ2-1; D tentatively reads TRBD1 or TRBD2 (5 bases each). Trimming took off 0 bases at V and 4 bases at J, with 13 bases between the two ends. Per the germline V gene, CDR1 is LGHNA and CDR2 is YSLEER. CDR3 size: 16 residues. CDR3 sequence (DNA): TGCGCCAGCAGCCAAGAGGGGCAGCGGCCATACAATGAGCAGTTCTTC. This codes for CASSQEGQRPYNEQFF.

The gene calls are TRBV4-1 and TRBJ2-7; 8 bases line up with TRBD1. Losses at the gene ends were 4 bases for V and 4 bases for J; bases not matched to a gene: 9. The CDR3 has 15 amino acids. Per the germline V gene, CDR1 is MGHRA and CDR2 is YSYEKL. CDR3 sequence: CASSRGEDRAYEQYF. In DNA form, the CDR3 reads TGCGCCAGCAGCCGGGGAGAGGACAGGGCGTACGAGCAGTACTTC.

The chain links TRBV14 to TRBJ2-7; unclear D gene. This CDR3 comprises 15 residues. Looked up from germline, CDR1 is SGHDN and CDR2 is FVKESK. Trimming left V 0 bases short and J 2 bases short, with 11 bases between. CDR3 DNA: TGTGCCAGCAGCCAAGAAGTAGTCAGCGCCTACGAGCAGTACTTC. It codes for CASSQEVVSAYEQYF.

The chain has TRBV7-3 and TRBJ2-1, with 14 bases that match TRBD2. J was trimmed by 8 bases and V by 6 bases; bases with no gene match: 9. The germline V gene encodes CDR1 SGHTA and CDR2 FQGTGA. CDR3 length: 16 amino acids. The CDR3 region is CASRSTGLAGADEQFF. The CDR3 nucleotides are TGTGCCAGCAGAAGTACGGGACTAGCGGGAGCAGATGAGCAGTTCTTC.